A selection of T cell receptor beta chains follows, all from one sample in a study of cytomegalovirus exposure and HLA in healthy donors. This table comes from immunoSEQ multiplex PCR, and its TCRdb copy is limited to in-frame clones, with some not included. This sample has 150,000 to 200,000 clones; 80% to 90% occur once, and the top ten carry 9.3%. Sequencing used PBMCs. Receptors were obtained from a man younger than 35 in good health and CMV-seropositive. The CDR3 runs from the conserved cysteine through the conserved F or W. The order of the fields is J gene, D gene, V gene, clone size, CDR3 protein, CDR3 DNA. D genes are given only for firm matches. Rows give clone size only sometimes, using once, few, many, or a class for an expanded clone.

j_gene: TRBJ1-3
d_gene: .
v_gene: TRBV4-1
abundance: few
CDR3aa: CASSQFFTTGHTGNTIYF
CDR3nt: TGCGCCAGCAGCCAATTCTTTACTACAGGGCATACTGGAAACACCATATATTTT

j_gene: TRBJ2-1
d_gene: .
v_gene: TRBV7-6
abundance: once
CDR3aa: CASSSPSDEQFF
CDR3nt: TGTGCCAGCAGCTCCCCTTCGGATGAGCAGTTCTTC

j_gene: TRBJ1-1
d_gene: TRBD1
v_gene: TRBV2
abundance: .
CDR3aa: CASSEMTGVTEAFF
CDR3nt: TGTGCCAGCAGTGAGATGACAGGGGTAACTGAAGCTTTCTTT

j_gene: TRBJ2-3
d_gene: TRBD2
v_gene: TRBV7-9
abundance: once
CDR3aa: CASSLARASGPDTQYF
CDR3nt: TGTGCCAGCAGCTTAGCCAGGGCTAGCGGCCCAGATACGCAGTATTTT

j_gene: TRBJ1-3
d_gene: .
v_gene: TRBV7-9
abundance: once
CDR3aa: CASSLERGLSGNTIYF
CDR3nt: TGTGCCAGCAGCTTAGAACGGGGATTATCTGGAAACACCATATATTTT

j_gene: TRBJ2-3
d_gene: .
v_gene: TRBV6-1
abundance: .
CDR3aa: CASSRGSSDTQYF
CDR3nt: TGTGCCAGCAGTAGGGGTTCGTCGGATACGCAGTATTTT

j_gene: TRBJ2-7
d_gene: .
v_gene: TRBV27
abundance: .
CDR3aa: CASTPRSSYEQYF
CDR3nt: TGTGCCAGCACCCCTAGGAGCTCCTACGAGCAGTACTTC

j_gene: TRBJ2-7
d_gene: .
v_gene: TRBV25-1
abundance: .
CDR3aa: CASSHPQGPYEQYF
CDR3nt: TGTGCCAGCAGTCACCCCCAGGGGCCCTACGAGCAGTACTTC

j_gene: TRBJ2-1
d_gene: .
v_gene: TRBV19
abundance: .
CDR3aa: CASINRAYNEQFF
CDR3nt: TGTGCCAGTATTAACAGAGCTTACAATGAGCAGTTCTTC

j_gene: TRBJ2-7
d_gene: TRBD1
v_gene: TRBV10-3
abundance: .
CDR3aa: CAISAGTDYEQYF
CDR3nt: TGTGCCATCAGTGCGGGGACAGACTACGAGCAGTACTTC

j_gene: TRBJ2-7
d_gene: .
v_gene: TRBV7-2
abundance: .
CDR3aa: CASSLAGSSYEQYF
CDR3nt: TGTGCCAGCAGCTTAGCGGGCAGCTCCTACGAGCAGTACTTC

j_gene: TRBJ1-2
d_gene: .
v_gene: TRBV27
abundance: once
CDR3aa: CASRWGVGVEGYTF
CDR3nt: TGTGCCAGCAGATGGGGGGTGGGGGTGGAAGGCTACACCTTC

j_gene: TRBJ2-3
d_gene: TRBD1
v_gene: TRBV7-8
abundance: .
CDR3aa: CASSRDRGRRDTQYF
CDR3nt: TGTGCCAGCAGCCGGGACAGGGGGCGCAGAGATACGCAGTATTTT

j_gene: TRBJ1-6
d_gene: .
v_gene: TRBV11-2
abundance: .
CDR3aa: CASSPTTGNSPLHF
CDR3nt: TGTGCCAGCAGCCCAACCACAGGGAATTCACCCCTCCACTTT

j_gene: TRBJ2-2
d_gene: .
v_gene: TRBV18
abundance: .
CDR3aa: CASSPPSPAGELFF
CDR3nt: TGTGCCAGCTCACCACCGAGCCCGGCCGGGGAGCTGTTTTTT

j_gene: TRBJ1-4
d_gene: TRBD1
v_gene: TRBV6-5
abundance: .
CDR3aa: CASTDRDPNEKLFF
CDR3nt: TGTGCCAGCACTGACAGGGACCCTAATGAAAAACTGTTTTTT

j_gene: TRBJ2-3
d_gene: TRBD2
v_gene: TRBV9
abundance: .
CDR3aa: CASSVGTSGGTDTQYF
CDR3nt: TGTGCCAGCAGCGTAGGGACTAGCGGGGGCACAGATACGCAGTATTTT

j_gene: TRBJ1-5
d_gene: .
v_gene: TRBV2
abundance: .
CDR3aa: CASSETRGSDQPQHF
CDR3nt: TGTGCCAGCAGTGAAACCAGGGGAAGCGATCAGCCCCAGCATTTT

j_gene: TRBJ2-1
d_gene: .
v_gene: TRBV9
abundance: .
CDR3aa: CASSVVGGAYNEQFF
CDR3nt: TGTGCCAGCAGCGTAGTAGGGGGGGCTTACAATGAGCAGTTCTTC

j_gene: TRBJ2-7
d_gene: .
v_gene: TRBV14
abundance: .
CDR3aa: CASSQGQGFDYEQYF
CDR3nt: TGTGCCAGCAGCCAAGGGCAGGGGTTCGACTACGAGCAGTACTTC

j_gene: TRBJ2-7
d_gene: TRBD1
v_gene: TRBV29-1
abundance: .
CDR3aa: CSVEDDRGSHEQYF
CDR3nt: TGCAGCGTTGAAGATGACAGGGGATCCCACGAGCAGTACTTC

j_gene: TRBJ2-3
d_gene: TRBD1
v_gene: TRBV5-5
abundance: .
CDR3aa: CASSLAGTDRVLTDTQYF
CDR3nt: TGTGCCAGCAGCTTGGCGGGGACGGACAGGGTCCTCACAGATACGCAGTATTTT

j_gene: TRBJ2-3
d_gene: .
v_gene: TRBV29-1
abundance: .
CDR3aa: CSVDRSDTQYF
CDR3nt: TGCAGCGTTGATCGGTCGGATACGCAGTATTTT

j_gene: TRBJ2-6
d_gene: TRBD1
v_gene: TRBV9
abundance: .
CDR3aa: CASSAAGTGPRGANVLTF
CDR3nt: TGTGCCAGCAGTGCGGCCGGGACAGGGCCCAGGGGGGCCAACGTCCTGACTTTC

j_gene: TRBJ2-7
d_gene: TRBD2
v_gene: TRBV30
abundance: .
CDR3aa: CAWKRGGTSYEQYF
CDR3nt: TGTGCCTGGAAACGGGGGGGTACCTCCTACGAGCAGTACTTC

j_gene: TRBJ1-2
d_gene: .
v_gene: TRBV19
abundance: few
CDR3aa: CASSHGVSYGYTF
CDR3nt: TGTGCCAGTAGTCACGGGGTTTCCTATGGCTACACCTTC

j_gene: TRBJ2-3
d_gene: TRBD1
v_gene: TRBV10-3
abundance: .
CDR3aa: CAIRSDRVTDTQYF
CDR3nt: TGTGCCATCAGATCAGACAGGGTCACAGATACGCAGTATTTT

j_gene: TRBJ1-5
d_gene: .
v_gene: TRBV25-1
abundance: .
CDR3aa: CASSEDGPQPQHF
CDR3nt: TGTGCCAGCAGTGAAGATGGCCCTCAGCCCCAGCATTTT

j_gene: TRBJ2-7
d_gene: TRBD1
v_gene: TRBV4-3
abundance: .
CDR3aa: CASSPDSGTGSNEQYF
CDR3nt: TGCGCCAGCAGCCCAGACTCCGGGACAGGGTCGAACGAGCAGTACTTC

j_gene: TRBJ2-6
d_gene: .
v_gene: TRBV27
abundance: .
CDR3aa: CASSLASGANVLTF
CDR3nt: TGTGCCAGCAGTCTAGCTTCTGGGGCCAACGTCCTGACTTTC

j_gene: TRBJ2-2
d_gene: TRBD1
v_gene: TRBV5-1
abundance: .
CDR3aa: CASSREDRGTGELFF
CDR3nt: TGCGCCAGCAGCCGGGAGGACAGGGGCACCGGGGAGCTGTTTTTT

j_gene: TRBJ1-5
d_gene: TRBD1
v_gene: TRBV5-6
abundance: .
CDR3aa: CASSNSRDRGYQPQHF
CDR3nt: TGTGCCAGCAGCAACAGTCGGGACAGGGGGTATCAGCCCCAGCATTTT

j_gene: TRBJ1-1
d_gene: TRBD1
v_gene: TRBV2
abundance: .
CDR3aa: CASSEAGGKYTEAFF
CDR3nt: TGTGCCAGCAGTGAAGCAGGGGGCAAGTACACTGAAGCTTTCTTT

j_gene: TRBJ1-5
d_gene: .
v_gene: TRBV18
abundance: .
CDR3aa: CASSPRREQPQHF
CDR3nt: TGTGCCAGCTCACCACGCAGGGAACAGCCCCAGCATTTT

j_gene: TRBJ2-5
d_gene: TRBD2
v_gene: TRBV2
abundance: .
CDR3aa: CASSDETSGGETQYF
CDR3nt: TGTGCCAGCAGTGATGAGACTAGCGGGGGTGAGACCCAGTACTTC

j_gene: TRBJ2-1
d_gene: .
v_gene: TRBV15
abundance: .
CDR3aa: CATSRDGRTGDEQFF
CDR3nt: TGTGCCACCAGCAGAGATGGACGGACTGGCGATGAGCAGTTCTTC

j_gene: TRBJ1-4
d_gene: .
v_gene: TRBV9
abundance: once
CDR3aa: CASKTGAATNEKLFF
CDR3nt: TGTGCCAGTAAAACAGGCGCTGCAACTAATGAAAAACTGTTTTTT

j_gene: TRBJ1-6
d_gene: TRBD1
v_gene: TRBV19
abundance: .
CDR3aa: CASTHGQARNSPLHF
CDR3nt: TGTGCCAGTACCCATGGACAGGCAAGGAATTCACCCCTCCACTTT

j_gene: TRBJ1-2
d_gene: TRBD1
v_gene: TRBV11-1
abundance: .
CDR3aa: CASSRDSNNYGYTF
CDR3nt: TGTGCCAGCAGCCGGGACAGCAATAACTATGGCTACACCTTC

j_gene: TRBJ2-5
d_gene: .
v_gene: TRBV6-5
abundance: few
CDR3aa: CASSRGVQETQYF
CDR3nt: TGTGCCAGCAGTCGAGGTGTCCAAGAGACCCAGTACTTC

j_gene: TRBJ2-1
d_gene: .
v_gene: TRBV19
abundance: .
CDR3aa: CASSIVAFRTENEQFF
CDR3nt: TGTGCCAGTAGCATTGTTGCGTTTAGGACAGAGAATGAGCAGTTCTTC

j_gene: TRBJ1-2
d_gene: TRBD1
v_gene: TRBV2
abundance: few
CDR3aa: CASSDRDRGGYGYTF
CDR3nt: TGTGCCAGCAGTGATCGGGACAGGGGAGGCTATGGCTACACCTTC

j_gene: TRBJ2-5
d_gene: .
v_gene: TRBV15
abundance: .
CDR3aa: CATSRVLETQYF
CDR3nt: TGTGCCACCAGCAGAGTTCTTGAGACCCAGTACTTC

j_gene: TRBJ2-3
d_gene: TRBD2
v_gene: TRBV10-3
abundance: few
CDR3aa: CAISDHSGGQDTQYF
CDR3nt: TGTGCCATCAGTGACCACAGCGGGGGGCAGGATACGCAGTATTTT

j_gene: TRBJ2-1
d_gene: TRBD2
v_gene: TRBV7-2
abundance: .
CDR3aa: CASSFRLAGGPSSYNEQFF
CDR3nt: TGTGCCAGCAGCTTTCGACTAGCGGGGGGCCCAAGCTCCTACAATGAGCAGTTCTTC

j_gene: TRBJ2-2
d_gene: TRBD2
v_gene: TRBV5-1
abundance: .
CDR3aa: CASSIAGGDTGELFF
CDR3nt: TGCGCCAGCAGCATAGCGGGGGGGGACACCGGGGAGCTGTTTTTT

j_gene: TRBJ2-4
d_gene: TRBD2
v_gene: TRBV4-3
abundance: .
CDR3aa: CASSQGLAGGLTKNIQYF
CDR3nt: TGCGCCAGCAGCCAAGGACTAGCGGGGGGGCTTACCAAAAACATTCAGTACTTC